This record looks at one TCR beta chain sequence and its context. Its antigen remains unidentified. This sample is part of a study of regulatory dendritic cells for organ transplantation. Study outcomes and limitations: Naive CD4+ and CD8+ repertoires were highly diverse; memory CD8+ was most oligoclonal.

Generated by immunoSEQ multiplex PCR, the TCRdb table keeps only in-frame clones and is missing some. The sample yields nearly 30,000 clones, over 75% seen once. Naive CD45RA+ and memory CD45RO+ CD4+ or CD8+ T cells were FACS-sorted. Germline values: CDR1 ENHRY, CDR2 SYGVKD. This CDR3 comprises 15 residues. Trimming stripped 3 bases from V and 5 bases from J, with 14 bases between. The receptor was derived from a human donor in good health. The V gene is TRBV10-3, the J gene TRBJ1-5; TRBD1 is a possible D gene (6 bases). Sequences were obtained from memory CD4+ T cells from blood. As to subset: CD45RO+ memory T cells. In DNA form, the CDR3 reads TGTGCCATCAGTGACAGGGGTCTGTTCGATCAGCCCCAGCATTTT. It codes for CAISDRGLFDQPQHF.